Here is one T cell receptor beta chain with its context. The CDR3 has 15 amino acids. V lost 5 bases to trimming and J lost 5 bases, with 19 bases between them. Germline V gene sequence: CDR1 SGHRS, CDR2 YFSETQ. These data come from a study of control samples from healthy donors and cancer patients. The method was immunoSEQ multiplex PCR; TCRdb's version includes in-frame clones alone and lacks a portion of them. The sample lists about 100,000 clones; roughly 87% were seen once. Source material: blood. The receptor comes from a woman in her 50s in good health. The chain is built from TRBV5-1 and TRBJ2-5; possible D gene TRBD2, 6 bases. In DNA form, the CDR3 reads TGCGCCAGCAGTCGGGACGCTAGCGTAGGGGAGACCCAGTACTTC. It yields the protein CASSRDASVGETQYF.